One T cell receptor beta chain is described in this entry. Study members were between roughly 18 and 89 years old and lived in about two dozen US regions. This sample was taken from a study of blood T cell repertoires in COVID-19. Study-wide context: Whether acute or convalescent, the COVID-19 samples came from the United States, Italy and Spain.

The CDR3 totals 14 residues. Germline CDR1 reads MNHEY; CDR2 reads SMNVEV (reference sequence). The V gene end was trimmed by 5 bases and the J gene end by 5 bases; junction bases not matched to a gene: 8. Produced via immunoSEQ multiplex PCR; TCRdb's table is partial and in-frame only. Of over 300,000 clones listed, around 86% were seen once; the top ten hold roughly a tenth. J is TRBJ1-1 and V is TRBV27, with 7 positions matching TRBD1. The clonotype was recovered from a woman aged 18-29 years who had recovered from COVID-19. Sequencing was carried out using PBMCs or T cells enriched from blood (not recorded which). In nucleotides, the CDR3 is TGTGCCAGCAGTCCCCAGACAGGGTATACTGAAGCTTTCTTT. It specifies CASSPQTGYTEAFF.